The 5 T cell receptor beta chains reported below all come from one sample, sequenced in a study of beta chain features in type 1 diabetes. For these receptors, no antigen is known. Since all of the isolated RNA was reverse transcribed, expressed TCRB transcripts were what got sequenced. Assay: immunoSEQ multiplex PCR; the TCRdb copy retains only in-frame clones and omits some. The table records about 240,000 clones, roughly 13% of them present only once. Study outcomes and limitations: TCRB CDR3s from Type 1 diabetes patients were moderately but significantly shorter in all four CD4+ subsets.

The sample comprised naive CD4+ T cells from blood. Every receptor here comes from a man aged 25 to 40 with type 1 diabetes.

Here the CDR3 reads CASSVLSSYNEQFF. The CDR3 nucleotides are TGTGCCAGCAGTGTGCTCAGCTCCTACAATGAGCAGTTCTTC. The chain combines TRBV2 with TRBJ2-1; D gene ambiguous. V dropped 4 bases and J dropped 0 bases, with 7 bases sitting between them. This CDR3 is 14 amino acids long. Germline lookup yields CDR1 SNHLY and CDR2 FYNNEI.

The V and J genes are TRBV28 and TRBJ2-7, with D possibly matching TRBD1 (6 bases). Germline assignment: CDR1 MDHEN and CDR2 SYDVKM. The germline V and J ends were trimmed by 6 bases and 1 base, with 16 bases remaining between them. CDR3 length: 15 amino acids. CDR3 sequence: CASSSDRDTSYEQYF. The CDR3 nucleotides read TGTGCCAGCAGCTCGGACAGAGACACGTCCTACGAGCAGTACTTC.

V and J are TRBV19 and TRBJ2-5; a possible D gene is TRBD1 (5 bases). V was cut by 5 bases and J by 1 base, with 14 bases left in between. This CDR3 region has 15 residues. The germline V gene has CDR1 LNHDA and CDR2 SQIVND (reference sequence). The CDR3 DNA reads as TGTGCCAGTAGTGGGGCTGGGCTAGGCCAAGAGACCCAGTACTTC. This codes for CASSGAGLGQETQYF.

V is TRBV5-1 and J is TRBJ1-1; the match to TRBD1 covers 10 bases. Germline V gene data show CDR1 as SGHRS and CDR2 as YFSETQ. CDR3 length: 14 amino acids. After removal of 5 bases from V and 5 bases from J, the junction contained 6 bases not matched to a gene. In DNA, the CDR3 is TGCGCCAGCAGTCGACAGGGGGCTGAGACTGAAGCTTTCTTT. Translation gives CASSRQGAETEAFF.

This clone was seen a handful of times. The CDR3, as DNA: TGTGCCAGCAGCTTATCGGGCGCCAGCGGGTCAGATACGCAGTATTTT. Its translation is CASSLSGASGSDTQYF. The chain carries TRBV11-1 and TRBJ2-3; maybe TRBD2 (6 bases). Germline V CDR1 and CDR2: SGHAT, FQDESV (reference sequence). This CDR3 is built from 16 residues. The germline V and J ends were trimmed by 2 bases and 4 bases, with 16 bases remaining between them.